The present T cell receptor (beta chain) was sequenced within a study of blood T cell repertoires in COVID-19. Study-wide context: Sources were T cells, B-cell-depleted T cells, or PBMCs; the material itself was cDNA or gDNA.

Under the authors' procedure: The assay estimated nucleated cells by amplifying reference gene primers. Method: immunoSEQ multiplex PCR; TCRdb's copy keeps in-frame clones and lacks some. That table is the source of V, J and clone size, and D and trimming were worked out from the DNA. This sample has over 100,000 clones, with nearly 90% found just once. This CDR3 has 18 amino acids. V was clipped by 2 bases and J by 3 bases; unmatched bases: 12. Germline V gene data show CDR1 as LGHNA and CDR2 as YNFKEQ. The source material was peripheral blood. The chain has TRBV4-2 and TRBJ2-1; 8 nucleotides align to TRBD1. The TCR was taken from a man aged 45-65 years with active COVID-19. The CDR3 region has the DNA TGTGCCAGCAGCCAACTCTTCCGGCGCGACAGGGGCTACAATGAGCAGTTCTTC. Amino acids: CASSQLFRRDRGYNEQFF.